The TCR beta chain under discussion was sequenced for a study of T cell responses to AZD1222 COVID-19 vaccine. Study-wide findings and caveats: In all cases, repertoires were sampled only after the peak T cell response. Vaccine-related CD4 TCRs covered spike, predominating at 160-218 and 743-854. Donors were largely white British and mainly female; clonal diversity was possibly underestimated.

The CDR3 runs to 16 residues. Germline CDR1 reads LGHNA; CDR2 reads YSLEER. V was pared by 0 bases and J by 8 bases, with 16 bases between. Note on this clone: Its antigen is still unknown.

Assay used: immunoSEQ multiplex PCR; TCRdb lists only in-frame clones, some missing. The sample holds fewer than 200,000 clones, 88% seen once. The chain recombines TRBV4-3 with TRBJ1-4, with D maybe TRBD1 (5 bases). This TCR came from an adult in good health. This material consisted of peripheral blood, taken on day 0 of AZD1222 vaccination. The CDR3 DNA is TGCGCCAGCAGCCAAGAGGCGTGGAGGGGAGTGGAAAAACTGTTTTTT. It codes for CASSQEAWRGVEKLFF.